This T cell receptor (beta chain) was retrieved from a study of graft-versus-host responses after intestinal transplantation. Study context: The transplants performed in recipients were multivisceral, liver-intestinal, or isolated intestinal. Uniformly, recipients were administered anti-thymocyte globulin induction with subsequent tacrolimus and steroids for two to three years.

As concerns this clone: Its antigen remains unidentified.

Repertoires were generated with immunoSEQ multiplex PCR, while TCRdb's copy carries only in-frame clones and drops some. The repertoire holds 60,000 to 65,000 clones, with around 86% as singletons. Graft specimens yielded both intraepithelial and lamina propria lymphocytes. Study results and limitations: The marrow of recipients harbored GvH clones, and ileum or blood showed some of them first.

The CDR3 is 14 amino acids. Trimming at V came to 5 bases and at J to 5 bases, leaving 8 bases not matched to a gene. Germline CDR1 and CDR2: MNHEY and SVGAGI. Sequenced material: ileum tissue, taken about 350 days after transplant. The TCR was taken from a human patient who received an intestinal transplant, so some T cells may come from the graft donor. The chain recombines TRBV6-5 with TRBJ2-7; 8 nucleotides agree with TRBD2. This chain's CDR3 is CASSHGTSAHEQYF. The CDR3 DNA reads TGTGCCAGCAGTCACGGGACTAGTGCCCACGAGCAGTACTTC.